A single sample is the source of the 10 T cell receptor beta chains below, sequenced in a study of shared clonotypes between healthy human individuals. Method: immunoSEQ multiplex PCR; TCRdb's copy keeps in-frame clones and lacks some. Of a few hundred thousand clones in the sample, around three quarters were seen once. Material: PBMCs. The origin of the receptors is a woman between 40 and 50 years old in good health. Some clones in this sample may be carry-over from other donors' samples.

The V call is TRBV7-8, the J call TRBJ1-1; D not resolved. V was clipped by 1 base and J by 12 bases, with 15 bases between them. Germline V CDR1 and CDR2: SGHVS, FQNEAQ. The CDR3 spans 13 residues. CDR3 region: CASSLGVLPGTFF. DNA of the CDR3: TGTGCCAGCAGCTTAGGGGTCCTTCCGGGAACTTTCTTT. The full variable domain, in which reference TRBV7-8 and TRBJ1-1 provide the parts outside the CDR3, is GAGVSQSPRYKVAKRGQDVALRCDPISGHVSLFWYQQALGQGPEFLTYFQNEAQLDKSGLPSDRFFAERPEGSVSTLKIQRTQQEDSAVYLCASSLGVLPGTFFGQGTRLTVV.

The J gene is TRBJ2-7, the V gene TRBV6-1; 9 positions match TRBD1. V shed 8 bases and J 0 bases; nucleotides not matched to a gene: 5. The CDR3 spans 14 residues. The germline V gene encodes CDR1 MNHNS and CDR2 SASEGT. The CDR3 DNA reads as TGTGCCAGCCGGGACAGGGCCCACTCCTACGAGCAGTACTTC. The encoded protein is CASRDRAHSYEQYF.

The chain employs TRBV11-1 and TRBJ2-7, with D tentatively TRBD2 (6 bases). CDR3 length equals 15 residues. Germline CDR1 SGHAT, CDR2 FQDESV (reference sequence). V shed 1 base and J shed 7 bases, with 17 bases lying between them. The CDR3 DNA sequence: TGTGCCAGCAGCTTAGTTAGCGGTTCCATGGGGGAGCAGTACTTC. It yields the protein CASSLVSGSMGEQYF.

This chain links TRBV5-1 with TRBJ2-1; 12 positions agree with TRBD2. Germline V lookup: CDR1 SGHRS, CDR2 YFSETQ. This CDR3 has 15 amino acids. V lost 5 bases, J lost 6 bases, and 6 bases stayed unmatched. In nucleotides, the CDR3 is TGCGCCAGCAGTTACACGGGACTAGCGGGCAATGAGCAGTTCTTC. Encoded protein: CASSYTGLAGNEQFF.

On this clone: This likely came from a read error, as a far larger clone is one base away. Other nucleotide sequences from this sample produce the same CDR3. The CDR3 sequence is CATPGASGRSYEQYF. Here the CDR3 DNA reads TGTGCCACACCCGGGGCCAGCGGGAGGTCCTACGAGCAGTACTTC. V usage is TRBV2 and J usage is TRBJ2-7, with 9 bases identical to TRBD2. The V segment lost 10 bases and the J segment 1 base; nucleotides outside the gene matches: 11. Germline V lookup: CDR1 SNHLY, CDR2 FYNNEI. CDR3 length: 15 residues. The full variable domain, completed using reference TRBV2 and TRBJ2-7, is EPEVTQTPSHQVTQMGQEVILRCVPISNHLYFYWYRQILGQKVEFLVSFYNNEISEKSEIFDDQFSVERPDGSNFTLKIRSTKLEDSAMYFCATPGASGRSYEQYFGPGTRLTVT.

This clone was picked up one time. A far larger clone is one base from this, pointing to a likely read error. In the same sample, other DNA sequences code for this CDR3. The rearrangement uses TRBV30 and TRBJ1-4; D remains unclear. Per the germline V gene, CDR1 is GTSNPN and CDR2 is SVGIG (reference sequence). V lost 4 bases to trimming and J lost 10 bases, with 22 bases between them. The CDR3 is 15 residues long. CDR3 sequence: CAWKRESLLGGKLFF. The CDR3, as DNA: TGTGCCTGGAAGAGGGAATCCCTGCTAGGCGGAAAACTGTTTTTT.

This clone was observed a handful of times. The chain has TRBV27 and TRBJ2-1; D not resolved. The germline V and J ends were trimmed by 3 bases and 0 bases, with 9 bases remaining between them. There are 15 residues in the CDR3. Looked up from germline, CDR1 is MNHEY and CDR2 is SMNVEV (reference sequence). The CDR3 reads CASSFRRSSYNEQFF. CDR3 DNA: TGTGCCAGCAGTTTCAGGCGGAGCTCCTACAATGAGCAGTTCTTC.

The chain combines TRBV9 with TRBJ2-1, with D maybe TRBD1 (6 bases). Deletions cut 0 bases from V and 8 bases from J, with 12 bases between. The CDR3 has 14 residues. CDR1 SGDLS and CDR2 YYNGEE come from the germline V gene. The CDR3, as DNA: TGTGCCAGCAGCGTAGCAGGTGGGGGCGATGAGCAGTTCTTC. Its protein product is CASSVAGGGDEQFF. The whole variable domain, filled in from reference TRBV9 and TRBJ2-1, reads DSGVTQTPKHLITATGQRVTLRCSPRSGDLSVYWYQQSLDQGLQFLIQYYNGEERAKGNILERFSAQQFPDLHSELNLSSLELGDSALYFCASSVAGGGDEQFFGPGTRLTVL.

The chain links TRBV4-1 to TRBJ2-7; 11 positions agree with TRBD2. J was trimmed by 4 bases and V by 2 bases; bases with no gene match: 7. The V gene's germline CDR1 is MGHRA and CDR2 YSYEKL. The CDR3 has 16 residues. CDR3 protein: CASSQTTSGSLYEQYF. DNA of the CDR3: TGCGCCAGCAGCCAAACCACTAGCGGGAGTCTGTACGAGCAGTACTTC.

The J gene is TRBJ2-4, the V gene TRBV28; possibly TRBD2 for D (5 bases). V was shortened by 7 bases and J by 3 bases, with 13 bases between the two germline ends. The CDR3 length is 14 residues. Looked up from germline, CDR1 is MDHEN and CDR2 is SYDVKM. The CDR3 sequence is CASTLTAGKNIQYF. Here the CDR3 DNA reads TGTGCCAGCACCCTTACCGCGGGCAAAAACATTCAGTACTTC.